A single sample gave rise to the 23 T cell receptor beta chains below, sequenced in a study of radiation and T cells in renal cell carcinoma. The assay was immunoSEQ multiplex PCR, and TCRdb's table has in-frame clones only and misses some. The repertoire includes 150,000 or so clones, about 87% of them detected once, and 3.5% to 5% sits in the top ten. Specified time point: baseline pretreatment blood. As to treatment: 15 Gy SBRT to primary tumor, nephrectomy 4 weeks later. This specimen consisted of blood, obtained from a patient whose treatment included radiotherapy and nephrectomy. The receptors derive from a woman aged 70 to 79 with renal cell carcinoma.

The chain recombines TRBV28 with TRBJ2-7; D not certain. Germline CDR1 is MDHEN and CDR2 is SYDVKM. V gave up 4 bases and J gave up 2 bases, with 9 bases separating them. The CDR3 contains 13 residues. Here the CDR3 DNA reads TGTGCCAGCAGTTCCCCCCCGGCCTACGAGCAGTACTTC. This translates into CASSSPPAYEQYF.

This sequence joins TRBV28 and TRBJ1-5; D might be TRBD1 (5 bases). CDR3 length equals 15 residues. The germline gives CDR1 MDHEN, CDR2 SYDVKM. Between the trimmed V and J ends, which lost 5 bases and 5 bases, there was a span of 16 bases. The CDR3 DNA reads TGTGCCAGCAGTCCTCAGGGAAGGGGTGATCAGCCCCAGCATTTT. As protein: CASSPQGRGDQPQHF.

The rearrangement uses TRBV5-1 and TRBJ2-1; 11 nucleotides line up with TRBD2. CDR3 length: 18 residues. Germline CDR1 reads SGHRS; CDR2 reads YFSETQ. Trimming removed 4 bases from V and 4 bases from J; junction bases left unmatched: 13. The CDR3 spells CASSPNSGGAVVYNEQFF. Here the CDR3 DNA reads TGCGCCAGCAGCCCTAATAGCGGGGGGGCAGTCGTGTACAATGAGCAGTTCTTC. The full variable domain, completed using reference TRBV5-1 and TRBJ2-1, is KAGVTQTPRYLIKTRGQQVTLSCSPISGHRSVSWYQQTPGQGLQFLFEYFSETQRNKGNFPGRFSGRQFSNSRSEMNVSTLELGDSALYLCASSPNSGGAVVYNEQFFGPGTRLTVL.

The chain has TRBV28 and TRBJ2-5; D unresolved. Germline V gene lookup returns CDR1 MDHEN and CDR2 SYDVKM. The CDR3 has 15 amino acids. Trimming pared 4 bases from V and 0 bases from J, leaving 12 bases between. The CDR3 region has the DNA TGTGCCAGCAGTTCGCGACGGGCAAACCAAGAGACCCAGTACTTC. Translation gives CASSSRRANQETQYF. The whole variable domain, remainder taken from reference TRBV28 and TRBJ2-5, is DVKVTQSSRYLVKRTGEKVFLECVQDMDHENMFWYRQDPGLGLRLIYFSYDVKMKEKGDIPEGYSVSREKKERFSLILESASTNQTSMYLCASSSRRANQETQYFGPGTRLLVL.

The chain couples TRBV7-2 to TRBJ1-2; no reliable D call. The CDR3 sequence is 13 residues long. CDR1 and CDR2 (germline): SGHTA, FQGNSA. Trimming pared 1 base from V and 6 bases from J, leaving 9 bases between. CDR3 region: CASSLDVRHGYTF. For the CDR3, the DNA is TGTGCCAGCAGCTTAGACGTCCGGCATGGCTACACCTTC.

The chain is built from TRBV6-5 and TRBJ1-3; D is possibly TRBD1 (6 bases). The V end was cut by 0 bases, the J end by 4 bases, with 13 bases between. The CDR3 loop spans 16 amino acids. From germline, CDR1 is MNHEY and CDR2 SVGAGI. CDR3 in DNA: TGTGCCAGCAGTTACTCCACGCGGGGGGCCGGAAACACCATATATTTT. Amino acids: CASSYSTRGAGNTIYF.

The genes are TRBV4-1 and TRBJ2-3, with TRBD2 identical over 12 bases. The CDR3 loop spans 15 amino acids. Germline V gene data show CDR1 as MGHRA and CDR2 as YSYEKL. V gave up 0 bases and J gave up 10 bases; unmatched junction bases: 5. The CDR3 nucleotides read TGCGCCAGCAGCCAAGAACTAGCGGGGGGCATAGCGCAGTATTTT. This codes for CASSQELAGGIAQYF.

A single count supports this clone. This sequence joins TRBV4-1 and TRBJ2-1; the match to TRBD2 covers 10 bases. After removal of 0 bases from V and 10 bases from J, the junction contained 9 bases not matched to a gene. In germline, CDR1 is MGHRA, CDR2 YSYEKL. The CDR3 is made up of 16 amino acids. CDR3 loop: CASSQEASGGAGEQFF. The CDR3 DNA follows: TGCGCCAGCAGCCAAGAAGCCAGCGGGGGGGCCGGAGAGCAGTTCTTC.

The genes are TRBV29-1 and TRBJ2-3; D remains ambiguous. The germline V gene encodes CDR1 SQVTM and CDR2 ANQGSEA. The CDR3 is 12 residues long. The V gene lost 4 bases and the J gene lost 6 bases, with 11 bases spanning the gap. This CDR3 is CSVASYRDTQYF. The CDR3 DNA reads as TGCAGCGTTGCGAGTTACCGGGATACGCAGTATTTT.

The chain couples TRBV19 to TRBJ1-1; 9 bases line up with TRBD1. The CDR3 runs 17 residues. CDR1 and CDR2 (germline): LNHDA, SQIVND (reference sequence). With V trimmed by 3 bases and J by 4 bases, 12 bases remained unmatched. CDR3 nucleotides: TGTGCCAGTAGTATCTCCGGGACAGGGTTAGCGCCCACTGAAGCTTTCTTT. This sequence encodes CASSISGTGLAPTEAFF.

J is TRBJ2-2 and V is TRBV7-3; no definite D call. The germline V gene has CDR1 SGHTA and CDR2 FQGTGA. The ends were cut back, 6 bases at V and 0 bases at J, with 2 bases in the middle. The CDR3 consists of 12 residues. CDR3 coding DNA: TGTGCCAGCAGGTCGAACACCGGGGAGCTGTTTTTT. It yields the protein CASRSNTGELFF.

The rearrangement links TRBV9 to TRBJ2-3, with a possible D match to TRBD2 (5 bases). The V end lost 2 bases, the J end lost 2 bases, and 9 bases lay between the germline ends. Germline V lookup: CDR1 SGDLS, CDR2 YYNGEE. The CDR3 extends over 14 amino acids. This chain's CDR3 is CASSVSGTTDTQYF. The CDR3 bases are TGTGCCAGCAGCGTGAGCGGTACCACAGATACGCAGTATTTT.

This rearrangement joins TRBV14 to TRBJ2-1, with a possible D match to TRBD2 (5 bases). Germline CDR1 is SGHDN and CDR2 is FVKESK. The CDR3 has 14 amino acids. Trimming took off 3 bases at V and 1 base at J, with 7 bases between the two ends. CDR3 in amino acids: CASSQRGSYNEQFF. Written as DNA, the CDR3 is TGTGCCAGCAGCCAGCGAGGGTCCTACAATGAGCAGTTCTTC.

This clone appeared a few times. The gene calls are TRBV10-3 and TRBJ2-2; D gene uncertain. The V and J ends lost 11 bases and 4 bases respectively, with 14 bases between them. The germline CDR1 and CDR2 sequences are ENHRY and SYGVKD. The CDR3 is 13 residues long. The CDR3, as DNA: TGTGCCTCCCAGGACGGGCGCACCGGGGAGCTGTTTTTT. The encoded protein is CASQDGRTGELFF.

The genes are TRBV6-5 and TRBJ1-1; D is uncertain. Per the germline V gene, CDR1 is MNHEY and CDR2 is SVGAGI. Trimming removed 5 bases from V and 1 base from J, with 8 bases in between. The CDR3 totals 13 residues. This chain's CDR3 is CASSEGRNTEAFF. DNA of the CDR3: TGTGCCAGCAGTGAAGGAAGGAACACTGAAGCTTTCTTT.

The chain links TRBV6-5 to TRBJ1-4; D ambiguous. This CDR3 is 13 amino acids long. Germline V gene data show CDR1 as MNHEY and CDR2 as SVGAGI. Trimming shortened V by 6 bases and J by 7 bases, and 12 bases separated the two germline ends. Written as DNA, the CDR3 is TGTGCCAGCAGCCCCCGGTCCCGTGAAAAACTGTTTTTT. Protein product: CASSPRSREKLFF.

The chain joins TRBV6-1 to TRBJ1-2; perhaps TRBD1 as D (6 bases). CDR3 length equals 14 residues. Germline V gene data show CDR1 as MNHNS and CDR2 as SASEGT. The V gene lost 1 base and the J gene lost 7 bases, with 13 bases spanning the gap. The DNA of the CDR3 is TGTGCCAGCAGTGAAGAGGGGGGCTTCGGTGGCTACACCTTC. This gives the protein CASSEEGGFGGYTF.

The rearrangement links TRBV6-5 to TRBJ1-2, with TRBD1 matching 8 bases. CDR1 and CDR2 (germline): MNHEY, SVGAGI. There are 13 residues in the CDR3. J lost 11 bases, V lost 4 bases, and 9 bases had no gene match. CDR3 bases: TGTGCCAGCAGTTCTGGACAGGGCCCTACTTACACCTTC. Translated, it gives CASSSGQGPTYTF.

This clone was counted once. This chain uses TRBV9 with TRBJ1-1; TRBD1 matches 7 bases. Unmatched junction bases numbered 6, after V lost 0 bases and J lost 1 base. Per germline, CDR1 SGDLS and CDR2 YYNGEE. CDR3 size: 16 residues. The DNA of the CDR3 is TGTGCCAGCAGCGTAGGCCACAGGGGTGGGAACACTGAAGCTTTCTTT. Translation gives CASSVGHRGGNTEAFF.

The chain is built from TRBV6-1 and TRBJ2-7; D possibly corresponds to TRBD1 (5 bases). The CDR3 sequence is 14 residues long. Deletions cut 2 bases from V and 9 bases from J, with 17 bases between. Germline CDR1 is MNHNS and CDR2 is SASEGT. DNA for the CDR3: TGTGCCAGCAGTGAAAGTGGGGCTCACCCCGGGCAGTACTTC. Its protein is CASSESGAHPGQYF.

This clone was counted only a few times. The V and J genes are TRBV30 and TRBJ1-1; possibly TRBD1 for D (6 bases). CDR1 GTSNPN and CDR2 SVGIG come from the germline V gene (reference sequence). V lost 2 bases, J lost 9 bases, and 16 bases lay in between. The CDR3 has 13 amino acids. The CDR3 here is CAWSTKTGWQAFF. The DNA for the CDR3 is TGTGCCTGGAGTACGAAAACAGGGTGGCAAGCTTTCTTT. Full variable domain (rest looked up from reference TRBV30 and TRBJ1-1): SQTIHQWPATLVQPVGSPLSLECTVEGTSNPNLYWYRQAAGRGLQLLFYSVGIGQISSEVPQNLSASRPQDRQFILSSKKLLLSDSGFYLCAWSTKTGWQAFFGQGTRLTVV.

This clone was picked up one time. This rearrangement joins TRBV21-1 to TRBJ2-5. TRBV21-1 is tagged as a pseudogene. This CDR3 is built from 13 residues. CDR3 nucleotides: TGTGCCAGCAGTCGGGACCCCCTGAAGACCCAGTACTTC. Its translation is CASSRDPLKTQYF.

The rearrangement uses TRBV6-5 and TRBJ2-7; 8 bases map to TRBD1. V shed 7 bases and J 7 bases; nucleotides not matched to a gene: 12. The CDR3 spans 14 residues. Germline V lookup: CDR1 MNHEY, CDR2 SVGAGI. CDR3 nucleotide sequence: TGTGCCAGCAACCCGACAGGGGATCAAGGAGAGCAGTACTTC. Encoded protein: CASNPTGDQGEQYF.